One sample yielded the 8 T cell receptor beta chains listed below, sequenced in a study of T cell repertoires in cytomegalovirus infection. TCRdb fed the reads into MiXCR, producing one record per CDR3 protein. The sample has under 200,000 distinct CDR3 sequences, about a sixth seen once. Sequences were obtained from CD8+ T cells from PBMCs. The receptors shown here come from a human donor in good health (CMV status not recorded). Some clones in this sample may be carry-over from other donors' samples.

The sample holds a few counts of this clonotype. CDR3 amino acids: CASSLNGFYGYTF. The CDR3 DNA follows: TGTGCCAGCAGCTTGAACGGGTTCTATGGCTACACCTTC. The rearrangement joins TRBV11-2 to TRBJ1-2; D is unclear. This CDR3 spans 13 amino acids. Deletions cut 3 bases from V and 4 bases from J, with 9 bases between. Germline V lookup: CDR1 SGHAT, CDR2 FQNNGV.

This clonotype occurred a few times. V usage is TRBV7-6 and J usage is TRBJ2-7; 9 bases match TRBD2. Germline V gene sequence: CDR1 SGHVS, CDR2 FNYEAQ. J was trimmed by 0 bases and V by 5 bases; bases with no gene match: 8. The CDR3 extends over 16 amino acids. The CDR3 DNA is TGTGCCAGCAGCCCCTATAGCGGGGGAACCTCCTACGAGCAGTACTTC. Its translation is CASSPYSGGTSYEQYF.

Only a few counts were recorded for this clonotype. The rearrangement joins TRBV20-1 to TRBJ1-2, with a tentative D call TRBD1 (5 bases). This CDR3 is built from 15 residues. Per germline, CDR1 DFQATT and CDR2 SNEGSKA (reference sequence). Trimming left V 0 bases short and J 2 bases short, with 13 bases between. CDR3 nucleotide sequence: TGCAGTGCTAGAGATCTAGAGGGGCCGAACTATGGCTACACCTTC. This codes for CSARDLEGPNYGYTF.

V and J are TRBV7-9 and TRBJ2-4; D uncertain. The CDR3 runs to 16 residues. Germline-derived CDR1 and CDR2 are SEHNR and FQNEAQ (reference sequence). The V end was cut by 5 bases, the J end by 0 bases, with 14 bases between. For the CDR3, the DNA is TGTGCCAGCAGCCCCCAAGGGTTCGAAGCCAAAAACATTCAGTACTTC. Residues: CASSPQGFEAKNIQYF. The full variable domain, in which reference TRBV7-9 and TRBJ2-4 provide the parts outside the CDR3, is DTGVSQNPRHKITKRGQNVTFRCDPISEHNRLYWYRQTLGQGPEFLTYFQNEAQLEKSRLLSDRFSAERPKGSFSTLEIQRTEQGDSAMYLCASSPQGFEAKNIQYFGAGTRLSVL.

The CDR3 DNA sequence: TGTGCCAGCAGCCAAACGCTAGGAAATGAGCAGTTCTTC. Its protein is CASSQTLGNEQFF. The gene calls are TRBV27 and TRBJ2-1; D not resolved. This CDR3 contains 13 residues. The ends were cut back, 6 bases at V and 7 bases at J, with 13 bases in the middle. The V gene's germline CDR1 is MNHEY and CDR2 SMNVEV (reference sequence).

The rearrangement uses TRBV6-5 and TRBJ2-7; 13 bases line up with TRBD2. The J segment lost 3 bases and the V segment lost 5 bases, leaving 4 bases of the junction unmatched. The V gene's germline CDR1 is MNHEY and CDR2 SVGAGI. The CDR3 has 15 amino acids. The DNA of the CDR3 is TGTGCCAGCAGTCCGAGACTAGCGGGGGGCTACGAGCAGTACTTC. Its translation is CASSPRLAGGYEQYF.

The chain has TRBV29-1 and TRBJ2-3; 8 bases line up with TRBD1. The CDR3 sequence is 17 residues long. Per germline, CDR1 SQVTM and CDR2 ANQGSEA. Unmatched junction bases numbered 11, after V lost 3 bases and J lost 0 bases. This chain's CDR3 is CSVDGGQALDSTDTQYF. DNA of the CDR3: TGCAGCGTTGATGGGGGACAGGCCCTGGATAGCACAGATACGCAGTATTTT.

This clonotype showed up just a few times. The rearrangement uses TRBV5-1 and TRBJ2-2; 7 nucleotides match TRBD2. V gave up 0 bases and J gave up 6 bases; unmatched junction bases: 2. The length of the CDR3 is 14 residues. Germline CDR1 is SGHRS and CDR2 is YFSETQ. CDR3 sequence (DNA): TGCGCCAGCAGCTTGGCGGGGGGTCCCGGGGAGCTGTTTTTT. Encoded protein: CASSLAGGPGELFF.